Included here is one TCR beta chain sequence, with context. From germline, CDR1 is SGHRS and CDR2 YFSETQ. This CDR3 contains 16 residues. V lost 4 bases to trimming and J lost 1 base; unmatched junction nucleotides: 6. Authors' processing steps: Nucleated cell number was recorded as an estimate derived from reference gene primer amplification. Sequencing was performed with immunoSEQ multiplex PCR; in TCRdb, only in-frame clones are kept and a portion is missing. V and J calls and clone size follow that table, whereas D and trimming were derived from the DNA. The sample carries about 43,000 clones, approximately 90% recorded once. The data were taken from a study of blood T cell repertoires in COVID-19. Study-level background: The origin of the acute and convalescent COVID-19 samples was the United States, Italy and Spain.

The TCR originated in a man aged 55 to 70 with active COVID-19. This chain uses TRBV5-1 with TRBJ2-5, with 11 nucleotides matching TRBD1. The sequencing sample was made of peripheral blood. CDR3 DNA sequence: TGCGCCAGCAGCCTTGGGACAGGGGGTCCCCAAGAGACCCAGTACTTC. Amino acids: CASSLGTGGPQETQYF. The full variable domain, in which reference TRBV5-1 and TRBJ2-5 provide the parts outside the CDR3, is KAGVTQTPRYLIKTRGQQVTLSCSPISGHRSVSWYQQTPGQGLQFLFEYFSETQRNKGNFPGRFSGRQFSNSRSEMNVSTLELGDSALYLCASSLGTGGPQETQYFGPGTRLLVL.